This T cell receptor beta chain is drawn from a study of T cell repertoires in cytomegalovirus infection (dated 2019 in TCRdb). About the study as a whole: Donor HLA type was relevant to the analysis, because carriage of CMV infection together with the matching HLA type was indicated by public TCR beta signatures. The paper's findings and limits, for the study overall: In both this cohort and an independent cohort of 350 to 400 donors, the cumulative frequency of public TCR beta family members distinguished carriers of CMV infection plus the relevant HLA type. The ex vivo response was dominated by HLA-C-restricted CMV-specific TCR beta clonotypes, and the single most frequent clonotype in two of eight donors was supplied by these HLA-C-restricted clonotypes.

The trim is 0 bases for V and 3 bases for J, with a gap of 27 bases between the germline ends. Taken from cysteine to phenylalanine, the CDR3 has 21 residues. Only CDR3 DNA remains: 63 bases, in frame from the first base. According to the germline V gene, CDR1 reads SGHTA and CDR2 reads FQGNSA. Sequenced using an Illumina HiSeq 1500. TCRdb passed the public sequencing reads through fastp at Q25 and MiXCR, retaining productive beta sequences. Every entry covers one CDR3 protein and lists the most common genes and DNA from its rows. Across this sample there are 8,000 or so distinct CDR3 sequences, with less than 65% seen only once. The ten largest account for just under 75% of the sample. This clonotype was seen more than once but under ten times. Its cognate antigen has yet to be identified. It has no much larger one-base neighbor in the sample; base qualities were not kept.

The TCR comes from a human donor in good health (CMV status not recorded). Some clones in this sample may be carry-over from other donors' samples. Sequenced sample: PBMCs, sequenced either directly or after in vitro stimulation (not recorded which). The rearrangement joined TRBV7-2 to TRBJ1-3, and TRBD1 may be the D gene, going by 5 matching bases. This receptor has the CDR3 CASSLAPSGREPFVFGNTIYF. At the DNA level, the sequence is TGTGCCAGCAGCTTAGCGCCTAGCGGCAGGGAGCCTTTTGTTTTTGGAAACACCATATATTTT. Reference TRBV7-2 and TRBJ1-3 proteins supply the regions before and after the CDR3; the full variable domain is: GAGVSQSPSNKVTEKGKDVELRCDPISGHTALYWYRQSLGQGLEFLIYFQGNSAPDKSGLPSDRFSAERTGGSVSTLTIQRTQQEDSAVYLCASSLAPSGREPFVFGNTIYFGEGSWLTVV.